The 2 T cell receptor beta chains reported below all come from one sample, sequenced in a study of cytomegalovirus exposure and HLA in healthy donors. With 60 Vbeta and 13 Jbeta primers, the PCR was carried out. Data came from immunoSEQ multiplex PCR; TCRdb stores just in-frame clones and leaves some out. Its clone listing holds roughly 40,000 clones. Sequenced: PBMCs. The origin of the receptors is a male donor in good health and CMV-seronegative.

As to this clone: At one end, the junction sequence differs from germline, possibly due to a read error. The chain employs TRBV6-1 and TRBJ2-7; unclear D gene. This CDR3 has 15 amino acids. Germline V CDR1 and CDR2: MNHNS, SASEGT. In nucleotides, the CDR3 is TGTGCCAGCAGTGAATATCCCAAGGCAAACTACGAGCAGTGCTTC. This translates into CASSEYPKANYEQCF.

The chain joins TRBV5-1 to TRBJ2-3, with a tentative D call TRBD2 (6 bases). This CDR3 spans 17 amino acids. Germline assignment: CDR1 SGHRS and CDR2 YFSETQ. V gave up 6 bases and J gave up 2 bases, with 22 bases separating them. The CDR3, as DNA: TGCGCCAGCACCGCTCGAATAGCGGAGGCATACACAGATACGCAGTATTTT. Protein sequence: CASTARIAEAYTDTQYF. The entire variable domain, with the rest obtained from reference TRBV5-1 and TRBJ2-3, is as follows: KAGVTQTPRYLIKTRGQQVTLSCSPISGHRSVSWYQQTPGQGLQFLFEYFSETQRNKGNFPGRFSGRQFSNSRSEMNVSTLELGDSALYLCASTARIAEAYTDTQYFGPGTRLTVL.